Below, 7 T cell receptor beta chains from the same sample are listed, as sequenced in a study of radiotherapy plus CTLA-4 blockade in lung cancer. Profiled with immunoSEQ multiplex PCR; TCRdb holds only in-frame clones, not every one. The table includes about 87,000 clones, 85% to 90% detected once. Sequenced here: peripheral blood, sampled from a patient treated with radiotherapy plus ipilimumab. The receptor set was obtained from a human donor with non-small cell lung cancer that progressed on radiotherapy plus ipilimumab.

This clone was observed once. The gene calls are TRBV5-1 and TRBJ2-5; D is possibly TRBD2 (6 bases). Germline assignment: CDR1 SGHRS and CDR2 YFSETQ. The CDR3 covers 14 residues. V shed 5 bases and J shed 3 bases, with 14 bases lying between them. CDR3 DNA sequence: TGCGCCAGCAGTGAAGGCGGGAAGGAAGAGACCCAGTACTTC. This translates into CASSEGGKEETQYF.

The chain joins TRBV5-1 to TRBJ2-1; 8 nucleotides agree with TRBD2. CDR1 is SGHRS and CDR2 is YFSETQ in the germline V gene. This CDR3 comprises 17 residues. Trimming took 0 bases from V and 6 from J; bases not matched to a gene: 11. CDR3: CASSLAPFAGGTNEQFF. The DNA for the CDR3 is TGCGCCAGCAGCTTGGCCCCCTTCGCGGGAGGAACCAATGAGCAGTTCTTC.

The chain combines TRBV7-2 with TRBJ2-2, with TRBD2 matching 7 bases. The CDR3 extends over 14 amino acids. V lost 5 bases, J lost 5 bases, and 5 bases stayed unmatched. Germline V lookup: CDR1 SGHTA, CDR2 FQGNSA. CDR3 sequence: CASSRGGDTGELFF. CDR3 nucleotides: TGTGCCAGCAGCCGTGGGGGGGATACCGGGGAGCTGTTTTTT.

This chain connects TRBV7-3 to TRBJ2-3; TRBD1 or TRBD2 may be the D gene (6 bases each). In germline, CDR1 is SGHTA, CDR2 FQGTGA. V lost 2 bases, J lost 2 bases, and 11 bases lay in between. CDR3 length equals 15 residues. CDR3 coding DNA: TGTGCCAGCAGCTTAGGGCGGGACATCACAGATACGCAGTATTTT. It is translated as CASSLGRDITDTQYF.

This chain uses TRBV4-2 with TRBJ2-7, with 9 bases fitting TRBD1. The CDR3 consists of 15 residues. Germline values: CDR1 LGHNA, CDR2 YNFKEQ. The V and J ends lost 3 bases and 3 bases, in that order; junction bases with no gene match: 6. CDR3 region: CASSQEGGQGYEQYF. In DNA form, the CDR3 reads TGTGCCAGCAGCCAGGAAGGGGGACAGGGCTACGAGCAGTACTTC.

The chain links TRBV4-2 to TRBJ2-2; 10 nucleotides match TRBD2. The CDR3 extends over 18 amino acids. The J segment lost 6 bases and the V segment lost 1 base, leaving 11 bases of the junction unmatched. Germline V gene sequence: CDR1 LGHNA, CDR2 YNFKEQ. CDR3 nucleotides: TGTGCCAGCAGCCAAGGCCCAGGGCTAGCGGGGGACCCCGGGGAGCTGTTTTTT. It is translated as CASSQGPGLAGDPGELFF.

This chain connects TRBV7-2 to TRBJ1-1, with TRBD1 identical over 7 bases. CDR1 and CDR2 (germline): SGHTA, FQGNSA. The trim removed 6 bases at V and 3 bases at J, leaving 7 bases unmatched. The CDR3 length is 14 residues. For the CDR3, the DNA is TGTGCCAGCAGTCGTCAGGGGGGCCACACTGAAGCTTTCTTT. This codes for CASSRQGGHTEAFF.